These 30 T cell receptor beta chains share one sample of origin, sequenced in a study of a mutant IDH1 vaccine in newly diagnosed glioma. The assay was immunoSEQ multiplex PCR, and TCRdb's table has in-frame clones only and misses some. The sample has 60,000 to 75,000 clones, 70% to 90% seen once; the top ten hold 2%. These receptors' targets are unknown. Time point here: week 35, safety follow-up. With topical imiquimod, each dose of the vaccine consisted of 300 ug of mutant IDH1 20-mer peptide. The sample here was PBMCs, taken from a glioma patient whose treatment included an IDH1 peptide vaccine. The receptors were sampled from a man aged 25-40 years with glioma.

The V and J genes are TRBV4-3 and TRBJ2-3, with D perhaps TRBD2 (5 bases). V lost 4 bases and J lost 4, with 15 bases in between. This CDR3 spans 15 amino acids. CDR1 LGHNA and CDR2 YSLEER come from the germline V gene. The CDR3 sequence is CASSLQPGLADTQYF. CDR3 in DNA: TGCGCCAGCAGCCTGCAGCCTGGACTCGCAGATACGCAGTATTTT.

This clone was detected only a few times. The chain employs TRBV28 and TRBJ2-7; no firm D call. Germline assignment: CDR1 MDHEN and CDR2 SYDVKM. The CDR3 totals 11 residues. The V end was cut by 3 bases, the J end by 6 bases, with 6 bases between. As DNA, the CDR3 is TGTGCCAGCAGTTTGGGCACCGAGCAGTACTTC. It yields the protein CASSLGTEQYF.

This clone has only a few counts. The rearrangement joins TRBV30 to TRBJ1-5; a weak D match, TRBD1 (5 bases). Germline V gene data show CDR1 as GTSNPN and CDR2 as SVGIG (reference sequence). This CDR3 contains 13 residues. V lost 1 base to trimming and J lost 7 bases, with 11 bases between them. The CDR3 nucleotides read TGTGCCTGGAGTGCTCAGGGCGAGCAGCCCCAGCATTTT. Translating gives CAWSAQGEQPQHF.

The chain links TRBV9 to TRBJ1-2, with D maybe TRBD1 (6 bases). V was cut by 0 bases and J by 7 bases, with 16 bases left in between. Germline values: CDR1 SGDLS, CDR2 YYNGEE. The CDR3 totals 15 residues. In DNA, the CDR3 is TGTGCCAGCAGCGTAGGACCTACAGGGTCCGGTGGCTACACCTTC. Its protein is CASSVGPTGSGGYTF.

The V and J genes are TRBV23-1 and TRBJ2-7; D may be TRBD2 (6 bases). TRBV23-1 qualifies as an ORF whose function is uncertain. The CDR3 loop spans 16 amino acids. Trimming removed 7 bases at V and 5 bases at J, with 24 bases between. Here the CDR3 reads CASNLRRREGSDEQYF. The CDR3 nucleotides read TGCGCCAGCAACCTTAGGAGGAGGGAAGGTTCGGACGAGCAGTACTTC.

This chain's CDR3 is CASSLAPGTGEETQYF. The CDR3 DNA follows: TGCGCCAGCAGCTTGGCTCCGGGGACAGGGGAAGAGACCCAGTACTTC. This rearrangement joins TRBV5-1 to TRBJ2-5; 10 nucleotides match TRBD1. Germline V gene data show CDR1 as SGHRS and CDR2 as YFSETQ. The CDR3 totals 16 residues. V lost 0 bases, J lost 3 bases, and 5 bases stayed unmatched.

The chain employs TRBV18 and TRBJ1-3; D is uncertain. V was shortened by 1 base and J by 0 bases, with 16 bases between the two germline ends. The V gene's germline CDR1 is KGHSH and CDR2 LQKENI. The CDR3 is 18 residues long. CDR3 loop: CASSPLGSGVHSGNTIYF. The CDR3 DNA reads TGTGCCAGCTCACCACTAGGGAGCGGAGTACACTCTGGAAACACCATATATTTT. The full variable domain, rest sourced from reference TRBV18 and TRBJ1-3, is NAGVMQNPRHLVRRRGQEARLRCSPMKGHSHVYWYRQLPEEGLKFMVYLQKENIIDESGMPKERFSAEFPKEGPSILRIQQVVRGDSAAYFCASSPLGSGVHSGNTIYFGEGSWLTVV.

The V gene is TRBV7-3, the J gene TRBJ2-3, with TRBD2 identical over 7 bases. V gave up 5 bases and J gave up 2 bases; unmatched junction bases: 4. This CDR3 has 14 amino acids. Germline V gives CDR1 SGHTA, CDR2 FQGTGA. CDR3 coding DNA: TGTGCCAGCAGCCCCGGGACTAACACAGATACGCAGTATTTT. Its protein product is CASSPGTNTDTQYF.

The chain carries TRBV9 and TRBJ2-3; 12 nucleotides match TRBD2. V lost 3 bases, J lost 11 bases, and 10 bases stayed unmatched. The CDR3 is 15 amino acids. Germline loops: CDR1 SGDLS, CDR2 YYNGEE. The chain's CDR3 is CASSALAGGSVEQYF. CDR3 DNA: TGTGCCAGCAGCGCCCTAGCGGGGGGGTCCGTCGAGCAGTATTTT. The full variable domain, in which reference TRBV9 and TRBJ2-3 provide the parts outside the CDR3, is DSGVTQTPKHLITATGQRVTLRCSPRSGDLSVYWYQQSLDQGLQFLIQYYNGEERAKGNILERFSAQQFPDLHSELNLSSLELGDSALYFCASSALAGGSVEQYFGPGTRLTVL.

J is TRBJ1-2 and V is TRBV6-5; D is unclear. Germline V gives CDR1 MNHEY, CDR2 SVGAGI. V gave up 0 bases and J gave up 8 bases, with 13 bases separating them. CDR3 length: 14 amino acids. CDR3 nucleotides: TGTGCCAGCAGTTACTCGAACCTCCCCGACGGCTACACCTTC. This translates into CASSYSNLPDGYTF.

V and J are TRBV4-1 and TRBJ2-7; 9 positions agree with TRBD1. V trimming: 8 bases; J trimming: 0 bases; junction bases outside the gene matches: 23. This CDR3 comprises 20 residues. Germline V gene lookup returns CDR1 MGHRA and CDR2 YSYEKL. The CDR3 DNA is TGCGCCAGCTACAACCGGGACAGGGCTCGCCTCGGTCGGCCCTCCTACGAGCAGTACTTC. Amino acids: CASYNRDRARLGRPSYEQYF.

The V call is TRBV19, the J call TRBJ2-1, with TRBD2 as a possible D gene (5 bases). Trimming removed 2 bases at V and 0 bases at J, with 8 bases between. From germline, CDR1 is LNHDA and CDR2 SQIVND (reference sequence). This CDR3 contains 15 residues. In DNA form, the CDR3 reads TGTGCCAGTAGTATAAGCGACTACTCCTACAATGAGCAGTTCTTC. Protein sequence: CASSISDYSYNEQFF.

This chain joins TRBV30 and TRBJ1-1; no clear D gene. From germline, CDR1 is GTSNPN and CDR2 SVGIG (reference sequence). The V end was cut by 0 bases, the J end by 7 bases, with 9 bases between. This CDR3 spans 12 amino acids. The CDR3 loop reads CAWSVGALEAFF. CDR3 coding DNA: TGTGCCTGGAGTGTAGGAGCACTTGAAGCTTTCTTT.

The chain has TRBV7-2 and TRBJ2-1; D call uncertain. V lost 1 base and J lost 0, with 7 bases in between. Germline CDR1 is SGHTA and CDR2 is FQGNSA. CDR3 length: 15 residues. The CDR3 region is CASSLDPGSYNEQFF. Written as DNA, the CDR3 is TGTGCCAGCAGCTTAGATCCGGGCTCCTACAATGAGCAGTTCTTC.

The chain joins TRBV5-1 to TRBJ2-3; no clear D gene. In germline, CDR1 is SGHRS, CDR2 YFSETQ. The CDR3 has 14 amino acids. V lost 4 bases, J lost 3 bases, and 12 bases lay in between. The CDR3 loop is CASSTQVGTDTQYF. In nucleotides, the CDR3 is TGCGCCAGCAGCACCCAGGTCGGAACAGATACGCAGTATTTT. Full variable domain (rest looked up from reference TRBV5-1 and TRBJ2-3): KAGVTQTPRYLIKTRGQQVTLSCSPISGHRSVSWYQQTPGQGLQFLFEYFSETQRNKGNFPGRFSGRQFSNSRSEMNVSTLELGDSALYLCASSTQVGTDTQYFGPGTRLTVL.

A single count supports this clone. The chain couples TRBV10-3 to TRBJ1-6; unclear D gene. CDR1 and CDR2 (germline): ENHRY, SYGVKD. Trimming pared 5 bases from V and 5 bases from J, leaving 13 bases between. The CDR3 consists of 15 residues. In DNA form, the CDR3 reads TGTGCCATCAGTCCGTACTTCGAGGATAATTCACCCCTCCACTTT. It yields the protein CAISPYFEDNSPLHF.

This clone came up once. The chain links TRBV5-4 to TRBJ1-6; D may be TRBD1 (6 bases). V lost 5 bases and J lost 7, with 7 bases in between. This CDR3 is 12 amino acids long. Looked up from germline, CDR1 is SGHNT and CDR2 is YYREEE (reference sequence). In DNA, the CDR3 is TGTGCCAGCAGTGGGACAAATTCACCCCTCCACTTT. As protein: CASSGTNSPLHF.

This sequence joins TRBV11-2 and TRBJ2-3; 9 bases line up with TRBD2. Trimming at V came to 1 base and at J to 5 bases, leaving 10 bases not matched to a gene. The CDR3 runs 17 residues. Germline V lookup: CDR1 SGHAT, CDR2 FQNNGV. CDR3 DNA sequence: TGTGCCAGCAGCTTAGCCCACCAGAGCGGGGGGTTAGATACGCAGTATTTT. The encoded protein is CASSLAHQSGGLDTQYF.

The rearrangement uses TRBV27 and TRBJ2-1; D is possibly TRBD2 (6 bases). Germline loops: CDR1 MNHEY, CDR2 SMNVEV (reference sequence). This CDR3 is built from 13 residues. The germline V and J ends were trimmed by 3 bases and 9 bases, with 12 bases remaining between them. The CDR3 sequence is CASSLTSYGEQFF. CDR3 coding DNA: TGTGCCAGCAGTTTGACTAGTTACGGTGAGCAGTTCTTC.

The gene calls are TRBV6-5 and TRBJ2-2, with D unclear. The germline V and J ends were trimmed by 7 bases and 3 bases, with 9 bases remaining between them. CDR3 length: 13 amino acids. Germline lookup yields CDR1 MNHEY and CDR2 SVGAGI. As DNA, the CDR3 is TGTGCCAGCAAAAGGGCTGACACCGGGGAGCTGTTTTTT. Amino acid sequence: CASKRADTGELFF.

This clone has just a few counts. CDR3 loop: CASSLVRGENTEAFF. The CDR3 nucleotides read TGCGCCAGCAGCTTGGTGAGGGGCGAGAACACTGAAGCTTTCTTT. This chain uses TRBV5-1 with TRBJ1-1, with a possible D match to TRBD1 (5 bases). The CDR3 has 15 residues. V dropped 0 bases and J dropped 1 base, with 10 bases sitting between them. Germline assignment: CDR1 SGHRS and CDR2 YFSETQ.

V and J are TRBV9 and TRBJ2-7, with TRBD1 matching 8 bases. The length of the CDR3 is 18 residues. The V segment lost 3 bases and the J segment 4 bases; nucleotides outside the gene matches: 18. Germline CDR1 is SGDLS and CDR2 is YYNGEE. The CDR3, as DNA: TGTGCCAGCAGCGCGAAGCCGAGACCCGGGACAGGATCATACGAGCAGTACTTC. Translating it yields CASSAKPRPGTGSYEQYF.

This chain joins TRBV5-1 and TRBJ2-7; 8 bases are a match to TRBD1. CDR1 is SGHRS and CDR2 is YFSETQ in the germline V gene. This CDR3 is built from 14 residues. The junction had 2 bases not matched to a gene; V was cut back by 0 bases and J by 3 bases. The CDR3 protein is CASSLGGTGYEQYF. The CDR3 DNA follows: TGCGCCAGCAGCTTGGGCGGGACAGGCTACGAGCAGTACTTC.

The chain joins TRBV7-6 to TRBJ2-7, with D tentatively TRBD2 (5 bases). The ends were cut back, 1 base at V and 1 base at J, with 11 bases in the middle. The CDR3 length is 15 residues. Germline V lookup: CDR1 SGHVS, CDR2 FNYEAQ. Written as DNA, the CDR3 is TGTGCCAGCAGCTTAGAAGAGGGAGCTTCCTACGAGCAGTACTTC. Protein sequence: CASSLEEGASYEQYF.

The rearrangement joins TRBV27 to TRBJ2-7; 7 bases match TRBD1. The CDR3 loop spans 13 amino acids. Germline lookup yields CDR1 MNHEY and CDR2 SMNVEV (reference sequence). V lost 3 bases and J lost 6; bases outside the gene matches: 5. The CDR3 region is CASSLGQRGEQYF. The CDR3 DNA is TGTGCCAGCAGTTTGGGACAGAGAGGCGAGCAGTACTTC.

V and J are TRBV6-6 and TRBJ2-7; 7 bases align to TRBD2. V lost 8 bases to trimming and J lost 7 bases; unmatched junction nucleotides: 8. CDR1 and CDR2 (germline): MNHNY, SVGAGI (reference sequence). CDR3 size: 12 residues. The CDR3 sequence is CASSNHGGEQYF. CDR3 sequence (DNA): TGTGCCAGCTCAAATCACGGGGGGGAGCAGTACTTC.

The V call is TRBV23-1, the J call TRBJ2-3; tentatively, D is TRBD1 or TRBD2 (5 bases each). TRBV23-1 is marked as an open reading frame, function uncertain. Trimming left V 11 bases short and J 5 bases short, with 38 bases between. The CDR3 is 20 amino acids. CDR3 DNA: TGCGCCGGGTACGGAAGGGGCCTACTTGTGGGGACCCCTGCCGAAGATACGCAGTATTTT. Translated: CAGYGRGLLVGTPAEDTQYF.

This chain links TRBV6-6 with TRBJ1-5, with D hard to call. V dropped 3 bases and J dropped 5 bases, with 8 bases sitting between them. The CDR3 contains 13 residues. CDR1 MNHNY and CDR2 SVGAGI come from the germline V gene (reference sequence). This CDR3 reads CASSYYRDQPQHF. The CDR3 nucleotides read TGTGCCAGCAGTTATTATAGGGATCAGCCCCAGCATTTT.

The rearrangement uses TRBV5-6 and TRBJ2-5, with 10 bases fitting TRBD1. Germline lookup yields CDR1 SGHDT and CDR2 YYEEEE. The CDR3 has 14 residues. Trimming removed 3 bases from V and 3 bases from J; junction bases left unmatched: 2. The CDR3 here is CASSWGTGEETQYF. CDR3 in DNA: TGTGCCAGCAGCTGGGGGACAGGGGAAGAGACCCAGTACTTC. Supplemented by reference TRBV5-6 and TRBJ2-5, the full variable domain reads DAGVTQSPTHLIKTRGQQVTLRCSPKSGHDTVSWYQQALGQGPQFIFQYYEEEERQRGNFPDRFSGHQFPNYSSELNVNALLLGDSALYLCASSWGTGEETQYFGPGTRLLVL.

The J gene is TRBJ2-1, the V gene TRBV29-1, with 7 nucleotides matching TRBD1. This CDR3 spans 16 amino acids. Germline V gene lookup returns CDR1 SQVTM and CDR2 ANQGSEA. The trim removed 1 base at V and 9 bases at J, leaving 15 bases unmatched. The CDR3: CSVEVTGQNYAGEQFF. The CDR3 DNA follows: TGCAGCGTTGAAGTTACGGGACAGAACTATGCGGGTGAGCAGTTCTTC.